Listed here are 5 T cell receptor beta chains from one sample, sequenced in a study of CD8 T cells in Susac syndrome. With random hexamers, reverse transcription was performed on roughly 0.5 to 1 ug of RNA. One entry per CDR3 protein, called by TCRdb with MiXCR from the immunoSEQ multiplex PCR reads. The table has about 120,000 distinct CDR3 sequences, 90% to 95% seen once; the top ten hold less than 0.25%. The sequencing input was CD8+ T cells from PBMCs. All receptors come from a human donor with Susac syndrome.

This CDR3 reads CASSLIAGGDDTQYF. CDR3 sequence (DNA): TGCGCCAGCAGCCTGATTGCGGGAGGGGATGATACGCAGTATTTT. This chain connects TRBV4-3 to TRBJ2-3; 9 positions match TRBD2. The CDR3 consists of 15 residues. Germline trimming cut 4 bases from V and 6 bases from J; bases unmatched to any gene: 8. Per germline, CDR1 LGHNA and CDR2 YSLEER.

V and J are TRBV12-3 or TRBV12-4 and TRBJ2-1; a weak D match, TRBD2 (6 bases). The CDR3 totals 13 residues. Trimming pared 5 bases from V and 6 bases from J, leaving 11 bases between. CDR3 DNA: TGTGCCAGCAGTGGGGGGAGATCCAATGAGCAGTTCTTC. Its protein is CASSGGRSNEQFF.

The V and J genes are TRBV9 and TRBJ2-3; D is uncertain. Germline V CDR1 and CDR2: SGDLS, YYNGEE. This CDR3 has 13 amino acids. Trimming removed 4 bases from V and 5 bases from J, with 11 bases in between. DNA of the CDR3: TGTGCCAGCAGCTCCCAGTTTGGAGATACGCAGTATTTT. Translation gives CASSSQFGDTQYF.

This chain joins TRBV3-1 and TRBJ2-7; the D gene is possibly TRBD2 (5 bases). Germline-derived CDR1 and CDR2 are LGHDT and YNNKEL (reference sequence). Trimming shortened V by 0 bases and J by 4 bases, and 13 bases separated the two germline ends. The CDR3 runs to 15 residues. CDR3 in amino acids: CASSQDPAGRYEQYF. CDR3 bases: TGTGCCAGCAGCCAAGATCCGGCGGGCCGTTACGAGCAGTACTTC.

The chain joins TRBV2 to TRBJ2-5; possibly TRBD2 for D (5 bases). This CDR3 region has 13 residues. Trimming removed 5 bases from V and 2 bases from J, with 9 bases in between. CDR1 SNHLY and CDR2 FYNNEI come from the germline V gene. CDR3 loop: CASSRPGQETQYF. The CDR3 DNA reads as TGTGCCAGCAGTAGACCGGGACAAGAGACCCAGTACTTC.